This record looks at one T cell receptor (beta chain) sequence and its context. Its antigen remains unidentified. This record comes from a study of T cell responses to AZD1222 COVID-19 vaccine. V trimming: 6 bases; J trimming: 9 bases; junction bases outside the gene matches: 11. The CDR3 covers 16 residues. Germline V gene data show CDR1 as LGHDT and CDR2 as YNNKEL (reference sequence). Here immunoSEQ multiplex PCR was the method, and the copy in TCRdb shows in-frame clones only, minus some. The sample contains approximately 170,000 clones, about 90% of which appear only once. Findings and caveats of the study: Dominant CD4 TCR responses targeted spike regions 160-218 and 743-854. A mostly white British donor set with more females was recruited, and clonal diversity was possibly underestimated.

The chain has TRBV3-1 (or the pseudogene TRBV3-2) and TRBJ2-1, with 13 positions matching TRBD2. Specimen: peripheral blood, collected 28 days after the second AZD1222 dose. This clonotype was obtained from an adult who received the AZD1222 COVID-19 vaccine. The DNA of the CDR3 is TGTGCCAGCAGTCAGACTAGCGGGGGGCAGGTTAGTGAGCAGTTCTTC. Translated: CASSQTSGGQVSEQFF.